The 32 T cell receptor beta chains presented below share a single source sample, sequenced in a study of regulatory T cells in long-lasting Graves disease. For TCR beta, libraries came from iRepertoire HTBI primers and Arm-PCR of CDR3 regions. One entry per CDR3 protein, called by TCRdb with MiXCR from the multiplex PCR reads. Of 400,000 to 500,000 distinct CDR3 sequences in the sample, under 25% were seen once. Time point specified: persistent/refractory GD, antithyroid drugs over 5 years with positive TRAb. TCR sequences were obtained from RNA taken from PBMCs. The starting material was peripheral blood mononuclear cells (PBMCs), obtained when the disease was refractory, from a patient treated with antithyroid drugs. The receptors were sampled from a female donor with Graves disease.

This clonotype was detected ten times or more. CDR3 loop: CASSLDGGSNQPQHF. DNA for the CDR3: TGCGCCAGCAGCTTGGACGGGGGGAGCAATCAGCCCCAGCATTTT. V and J are TRBV5-1 and TRBJ1-5; tentatively, D is TRBD1 (5 bases). The CDR3 covers 15 residues. CDR1 and CDR2 from the germline V gene are SGHRS and YFSETQ. V lost 0 bases, J lost 1 base, and 8 bases lay in between.

This clonotype was observed a few times. The V and J genes are TRBV7-3 and TRBJ2-1, with D uncertain. V dropped 1 base and J dropped 6 bases, with 7 bases sitting between them. Per germline, CDR1 SGHTA and CDR2 FQGTGA. The CDR3 contains 13 residues. DNA of the CDR3: TGTGCCAGCAGCTTAAACCCGGGCAATGAGCAGTTCTTC. This encodes CASSLNPGNEQFF. The variable domain in full, with the rest retrieved from reference TRBV7-3 and TRBJ2-1, is GAGVSQTPSNKVTEKGKYVELRCDPISGHTALYWYRQSLGQGPEFLIYFQGTGAADDSGLPNDRFFAVRPEGSVSTLKIQRTERGDSAVYLCASSLNPGNEQFFGPGTRLTVL.

On this clonotype: Compared with germline, one end of the junction differs, possibly owing to a read error. The genes are TRBV28 and TRBJ1-4; 10 bases line up with TRBD1. This CDR3 region has 17 residues. Germline V gives CDR1 MDHEN, CDR2 SYDVKM. The CDR3 DNA reads as TGTGCCACCAGTCGCGACAGGGGGCCTGGAACTAATGAAAAACTGTTTTTT. Encoded protein: CATSRDRGPGTNEKLFF.

There are a few counts of this clonotype. Given a much more abundant clone one base away, this may be a read error. The gene calls are TRBV12-3 or TRBV12-4 and TRBJ2-6; D gene unclear. V was shortened by 7 bases and J by 0 bases, with 4 bases between the two germline ends. The CDR3 length is 13 residues. The CDR3 nucleotides read TGTGCCAGCATGGGCTCTGGGGCCAACGTCCTGACTTTC. As protein: CASMGSGANVLTF.

Turning to this clonotype: Mismatch with germline at one junction end may stem from a read error. The chain has TRBV7-8 and TRBJ1-1; the D gene is possibly TRBD1 (6 bases). The CDR3 runs to 14 residues. Germline CDR1 is SGHVS and CDR2 is FQNEAQ. In nucleotides, the CDR3 is TGCGCCAGCAGTCTCGGGACACAGAACACTGAAGCTTTCTTT. Its protein is CASSLGTQNTEAFF. Together with reference TRBV7-8 and TRBJ1-1, the CDR3 gives the full variable domain: GAGVSQSPRYKVAKRGQDVALRCDPISGHVSLFWYQQALGQGPEFLTYFQNEAQLDKSGLPSDRFFAERPEGSVSTLKIQRTQQEDSAVYLCASSLGTQNTEAFFGQGTRLTVV.

Concerning this clonotype: A read error is possible here, since a much larger clone lies one base away. The chain carries TRBV25-1 and TRBJ2-7, with D possibly being TRBD2 (7 bases). Germline assignment: CDR1 MGHDK and CDR2 SYGVNS. CDR3 length equals 14 residues. The CDR3 nucleotides are TGTGCCAGCAAGGGGGGGGAGGAGTCCTACGGGCAGTACTTC. This encodes CASKGGEESYGQYF.

There are many counts of this clonotype. This rearrangement joins TRBV20-1 to TRBJ1-2; D possibly corresponds to TRBD1 (6 bases). Trimming left V 6 bases short and J 1 base short, with 24 bases between. Germline loops: CDR1 DFQATT, CDR2 SNEGSKA (reference sequence). This CDR3 spans 17 amino acids. In DNA form, the CDR3 reads TGCAGTGCCCGCAGACCCGGGGGGGGCCCAAATAACTATGGCTACACCTTC. Translation gives CSARRPGGGPNNYGYTF.

The rearrangement uses TRBV7-9 and TRBJ2-4, with TRBD1 identical over 9 bases. Germline V gene sequence: CDR1 SEHNR, CDR2 FQNEAQ (reference sequence). With V trimmed by 3 bases and J by 7 bases, 10 bases remained unmatched. The CDR3 covers 16 residues. This CDR3 reads CASSFVRDRVWNIQYF. The CDR3 DNA reads TGTGCCAGCAGCTTTGTTCGGGACAGGGTTTGGAACATTCAGTACTTC.

V and J are TRBV15 and TRBJ1-6; 8 nucleotides match TRBD1. The CDR3 is made up of 20 amino acids. Trimming removed 0 bases from V and 9 bases from J; junction bases left unmatched: 19. Looked up from germline, CDR1 is LNHNV and CDR2 is YYDKDF (reference sequence). This chain's CDR3 is CATSRERTGLFTQGFSPLHF. The CDR3 DNA follows: TGTGCCACCAGCAGAGAACGGACAGGGCTCTTCACCCAGGGGTTTTCACCCCTCCACTTT. Filled out from reference TRBV15 and TRBJ1-6, the complete variable domain reads DAMVIQNPRYQVTQFGKPVTLSCSQTLNHNVMYWYQQKSSQAPKLLFHYYDKDFNNEADTPDNFQSRRPNTSFCFLDIRSPGLGDTAMYLCATSRERTGLFTQGFSPLHFGNGTRLTVT.

The gene calls are TRBV29-1 and TRBJ2-7; D might be TRBD1 or TRBD2, each matching 6 bases. CDR1 is SQVTM and CDR2 is ANQGSEA in the germline V gene. The CDR3 totals 14 residues. The germline V and J ends were trimmed by 4 bases and 7 bases, with 20 bases remaining between them. The CDR3 region is CSVGDIDFGGEQYF. The CDR3 region has the DNA TGCAGCGTTGGGGACATTGACTTCGGGGGAGAGCAGTACTTC.

This clonotype was seen only a few times. The V call is TRBV27, the J call TRBJ2-3; no clear D gene. Trimming removed 2 bases from V and 1 base from J, with 10 bases in between. The germline V gene has CDR1 MNHEY and CDR2 SMNVEV (reference sequence). The CDR3 has 15 residues. CDR3 region: CASSLNNFRTDTQYF. CDR3 coding DNA: TGTGCCAGCAGTTTAAATAACTTCCGCACAGATACGCAGTATTTT.

This clonotype was detected a few times. The V and J genes are TRBV20-1 and TRBJ2-7; TRBD2 agrees at 12 bases. From germline, CDR1 is DFQATT and CDR2 SNEGSKA (reference sequence). The CDR3 sequence is 13 residues long. J was trimmed by 3 bases and V by 7 bases; bases with no gene match: 4. The DNA of the CDR3 is TGCAGTGTAATGACTAGCGGGAGCTACGAGCAGTACTTC. This gives the protein CSVMTSGSYEQYF.

This clonotype was picked up a small number of times. V is TRBV28 and J is TRBJ2-3; D possibly corresponds to TRBD2 (5 bases). V dropped 4 bases and J dropped 1 base, with 12 bases sitting between them. Germline assignment: CDR1 MDHEN and CDR2 SYDVKM. The CDR3 sequence is 15 residues long. The CDR3 reads CASSSSGAGTDTQYF. CDR3 coding DNA: TGTGCCAGCAGTTCCAGCGGAGCCGGCACAGATACGCAGTATTTT.

This clonotype has just a few counts. This sequence joins TRBV28 and TRBJ2-1; maybe TRBD2 (6 bases). Trimming shortened V by 5 bases and J by 11 bases, and 25 bases separated the two germline ends. This CDR3 has 16 amino acids. In germline, CDR1 is MDHEN, CDR2 SYDVKM. As DNA, the CDR3 is TGTGCCAGCAGTCGCCCCAAAGCTCCCTTTAGCGGTAAGCAGTTCTTC. This gives the protein CASSRPKAPFSGKQFF.

This clonotype was found once. A much larger clone lies a single base off, so this may be a read error. J is TRBJ1-2 and V is TRBV7-3, with 8 nucleotides matching TRBD1. This CDR3 is built from 16 residues. Unmatched junction bases numbered 19, after V lost 2 bases and J lost 14 bases. Germline values: CDR1 SGHTA, CDR2 FQGTGA. The CDR3 sequence: CASSLYWGQEARQWTF. As DNA, the CDR3 is TGTGCCAGCAGCTTATATTGGGGACAGGAGGCACGACAATGGACCTTC.

The gene calls are TRBV29-1 and TRBJ1-3; 7 nucleotides agree with TRBD1. This CDR3 has 14 amino acids. CDR1 and CDR2 (germline): SQVTM, ANQGSEA. V trimming: 8 bases; J trimming: 2 bases; junction bases outside the gene matches: 9. The CDR3 nucleotides are TGCAGCTTCACCGATCAGGGGGCTGGAAACACCATATATTTT. It encodes CSFTDQGAGNTIYF.

This clonotype was observed at least ten times. The chain recombines TRBV12-3 or TRBV12-4 with TRBJ2-7; 10 bases agree with TRBD2. The J segment lost 0 bases and the V segment lost 6 bases, leaving 5 bases of the junction unmatched. The CDR3 covers 15 residues. The DNA of the CDR3 is TGTGCCAGCAGCAACGGACTAGCGGCCTCCTACGAGCAGTACTTC. It specifies CASSNGLAASYEQYF.

This rearrangement joins TRBV10-3 to TRBJ2-5; possible D gene TRBD1, 5 bases. The CDR3 is 12 residues long. Trimming shortened V by 3 bases and J by 5 bases, and 7 bases separated the two germline ends. Germline CDR1 reads ENHRY; CDR2 reads SYGVKD. CDR3 residues: CAISEGVETQYF. CDR3 DNA: TGTGCCATCAGTGAAGGGGTTGAGACCCAGTACTTC.

This clonotype occurred many times. The V call is TRBV2, the J call TRBJ2-5; D gene ambiguous. V lost 10 bases to trimming and J lost 9 bases, with 21 bases between them. The V gene's germline CDR1 is SNHLY and CDR2 FYNNEI. The CDR3 is made up of 13 amino acids. This chain's CDR3 is CATNPGSRVSQYF. CDR3 sequence (DNA): TGTGCCACCAATCCTGGAAGTCGGGTTTCCCAGTACTTC.

In its sample, this clonotype was seen a few times. The genes are TRBV7-2 and TRBJ2-3; 13 bases align to TRBD2. Germline V gene lookup returns CDR1 SGHTA and CDR2 FQGNSA. This CDR3 comprises 17 residues. V was clipped by 5 bases and J by 1 base; unmatched bases: 6. As DNA, the CDR3 is TGTGCCAGCAGCCCTCGGACTAGCGGGAGTGGCACAGATACGCAGTATTTT. It codes for CASSPRTSGSGTDTQYF.

This clonotype occurred a few times. J is TRBJ2-2 and V is TRBV6-1; tentatively, D is TRBD1 (5 bases). CDR1 is MNHNS and CDR2 is SASEGT in the germline V gene. The CDR3 is 12 residues long. V was cut by 8 bases and J by 7 bases, with 11 bases left in between. CDR3 loop: CASLGASGELFF. CDR3 sequence (DNA): TGTGCCAGCTTAGGGGCCAGCGGGGAGCTGTTTTTT.

The V gene is TRBV7-2, the J gene TRBJ2-5, with TRBD2 as a possible D gene (5 bases). Germline lookup yields CDR1 SGHTA and CDR2 FQGNSA. The CDR3 is 14 amino acids. V was clipped by 4 bases and J by 0 bases, with 9 bases between them. CDR3 sequence: CASSSGVHQETQYF. CDR3 DNA: TGTGCCAGCAGCTCCGGGGTCCACCAAGAGACCCAGTACTTC.

The chain combines TRBV6-2 or TRBV6-3 with TRBJ2-5; D perhaps matches TRBD2 (6 bases). The DNA end is more similar to TRBJ2-1, so the J call may be wrong. The CDR3 spans 16 residues. The V gene's germline CDR1 is MNHEY and CDR2 SVGEGT. CDR3 sequence: CASSYSTPPGDNEQFF. The DNA for the CDR3 is TGTGCCAGCAGTTACTCGACCCCGCCGGGGGACAATGAGCAGTTCTTC.

This clonotype was seen repeatedly, ten times or more. CDR3 loop: CASSPGTGVSYEQYF. The CDR3 coding sequence is TGTGCCAGCAGCCCCGGGACAGGAGTTTCCTACGAGCAGTACTTC. The V call is TRBV12-3 or TRBV12-4, the J call TRBJ2-7; 8 bases are a match to TRBD1. The CDR3 runs to 15 residues. The V and J ends lost 6 bases and 1 base, in that order; junction bases with no gene match: 8.

The chain links TRBV5-4 to TRBJ1-2, with 7 bases identical to TRBD1. The CDR3 is made up of 18 amino acids. CDR1 and CDR2 from the germline V gene are SGHNT and YYREEE (reference sequence). V lost 2 bases and J lost 5; bases outside the gene matches: 18. DNA of the CDR3: TGTGCCAGCAGCTTAGGGCCGGCCGGACAGGAGGGAGGATATGGCTACACCTTC. It codes for CASSLGPAGQEGGYGYTF.

V and J are TRBV7-2 and TRBJ2-4; no clear D gene. The CDR3 contains 13 residues. Germline lookup yields CDR1 SGHTA and CDR2 FQGNSA. Between the trimmed V and J ends, which lost 1 base and 2 bases, there was a span of 3 bases. Here the CDR3 reads CASSLEPKNIQYF. The CDR3 DNA reads as TGTGCCAGCAGCTTAGAACCCAAAAACATTCAGTACTTC.

This clonotype was counted between two and nine times. The gene calls are TRBV5-1 and TRBJ2-7, with D possibly TRBD2 on 5 matching bases. The V gene's germline CDR1 is SGHRS and CDR2 YFSETQ. Between the trimmed V and J ends, which lost 1 base and 3 bases, there was a span of 23 bases. The CDR3 length is 18 residues. The CDR3 DNA reads as TGCGCCAGCAGCTTGTTTTCCGGGATAAGCATGAGGAGCTACGAGCAGTACTTC. It yields the protein CASSLFSGISMRSYEQYF.

The V call is TRBV20-1, the J call TRBJ1-5; 8 bases line up with TRBD1. V dropped 0 bases and J dropped 7; count of bases not matched to a gene: 11. The CDR3 runs to 16 residues. Germline V gene lookup returns CDR1 DFQATT and CDR2 SNEGSKA (reference sequence). CDR3: CSARDTQGGFGQPQHF. In nucleotides, the CDR3 is TGCAGTGCTAGAGACACACAGGGGGGGTTCGGACAGCCCCAGCATTTT.

This chain connects TRBV5-1 to TRBJ2-7, with TRBD2 matching 8 bases. Germline V lookup: CDR1 SGHRS, CDR2 YFSETQ. With V trimmed by 5 bases and J by 3 bases, 4 bases remained unmatched. The CDR3 totals 13 residues. CDR3 sequence: CASRGREGYEQYF. CDR3 sequence (DNA): TGCGCCAGCAGGGGACGGGAGGGCTACGAGCAGTACTTC.

The rearrangement joins TRBV18 to TRBJ1-6; TRBD1 agrees at 7 bases. Germline V gene sequence: CDR1 KGHSH, CDR2 LQKENI. V lost 3 bases and J lost 7; bases outside the gene matches: 6. The CDR3 extends over 15 amino acids. The CDR3 reads CASSPSRDSNSPLHF. DNA for the CDR3: TGTGCCAGCTCACCGTCCCGGGACAGCAATTCACCCCTCCACTTT.

The chain uses TRBV12-3 or TRBV12-4 and TRBJ2-7; D call uncertain. Between the trimmed V and J ends, which lost 5 bases and 6 bases, there was a span of 14 bases. The CDR3 covers 13 residues. CDR3 protein: CASSAGRAGEQYF. The CDR3 DNA is TGTGCCAGCAGTGCCGGACGGGCCGGCGAGCAGTACTTC.

This clonotype was counted a few times. The chain employs TRBV5-1 and TRBJ2-1, with TRBD2 matching over 7 bases. The V gene end was trimmed by 1 base and the J gene end by 7 bases; junction bases not matched to a gene: 14. Per germline, CDR1 SGHRS and CDR2 YFSETQ. This CDR3 spans 17 amino acids. In nucleotides, the CDR3 is TGCGCCAGCAGCTTGTTGCCTAGCGGCGACGACTTGAATGAGCAGTTCTTC. Translated, it gives CASSLLPSGDDLNEQFF.